The 2 T cell receptor beta chains presented below share a single source sample, sequenced in a study of human T cells and chemical hapten exposure. Via MiXCR, TCRdb re-called the RACE reads, giving one row per CDR3 protein. The data contain 40,000 to 45,000 distinct CDR3 sequences, approximately 9% of them singletons. Time point given: patch test 2, 6 weeks after DPC sensitization. Treatment defined: therapeutic diphenylcyclopropenone sensitization with weekly scalp DPC. Sequenced material: whole blood, taken in connection with sensitization to the hapten diphenylcyclopropenone (DPC). Every receptor here comes from a woman aged 40 to 49 with alopecia areata. Some clones in this sample may be carry-over from other donors' samples.

V and J are TRBV23-1 and TRBJ2-2; no clear D gene. TRBV23-1 is sorted into the ORF group, with uncertain function. The V and J ends lost 0 bases and 8 bases respectively, with 10 bases between them. The CDR3 length is 14 residues. The DNA for the CDR3 is TGCGCCAGCAGTCAATCCTCCGCTACGGGGGAGCTGTTTTTT. Its translation is CASSQSSATGELFF.

This clonotype has at least ten counts. CDR3 coding DNA: TGTGCCAGCAGTGAGCGGGGGGGTCGAGAGACCCAGTACTTC. Amino acids: CASSERGGRETQYF. The chain employs TRBV6-5 and TRBJ2-5; 10 nucleotides align to TRBD2. Germline CDR1 reads MNHEY; CDR2 reads SVGAGI. The V and J ends lost 5 bases and 4 bases, in that order; junction bases with no gene match: 4. The CDR3 runs 14 residues.